This note documents a single TCR beta chain sequence. What it binds is unknown. Profiled with immunoSEQ multiplex PCR; TCRdb holds only in-frame clones, not every one. The sample has 100,000 or so clones, just over 90% seen once. The data derive from a study of siplizumab effects on memory and regulatory T cells. Whole-study findings and limits: Unstimulated naive T cells seemed to show more diversity than memory cells did, and they also seemed to be among the major contributors to the alloresponse. For mappable alloreactive CD4+ clones, the mean Treg-derived fraction was around 74% with siplizumab and 26.9% in controls.

The V gene end was trimmed by 3 bases and the J gene end by 2 bases; junction bases not matched to a gene: 6. Germline CDR1 is SGHTA and CDR2 is FQGNSA. The CDR3 runs to 15 residues. This clonotype originated in a human donor in good health. The sample was CD4+ T cells sorted from blood. This sequence joins TRBV7-2 and TRBJ2-5, with 7 bases matching TRBD2. CDR3 nucleotides: TGTGCCAGCAGCTTCGGCGGGAGTGGGCAAGAGACCCAGTACTTC. Its protein product is CASSFGGSGQETQYF.